The rows below give T cell receptor beta chains drawn from one sample of a study of CD8 T cells in Susac syndrome. From the immunoSEQ multiplex PCR reads, TCRdb called clonotypes with MiXCR, one entry per CDR3 protein. The table lists 200,000 or so distinct CDR3 sequences, 90% to 97% of them singletons, with 0.098% in the top ten. Specimen: CD4+ T cells from PBMCs. These receptors originate from a human donor with Susac syndrome. Both conserved end residues are part of each CDR3. The D gene is left open where the match is weak. The size field is filled for only some rows; it gives once, few, many or a size class.

TRBD1	NA	TRBV14	TRBJ2-2	CASSPYSGQFTGELFF	TGTGCCAGCAGCCCCTACTCGGGACAGTTCACCGGGGAGCTGTTTTTT
TRBD1	few	TRBV5-1	TRBJ1-1	CASSPFDFGDRGTEAFF	TGCGCCAGCAGCCCGTTTGACTTTGGGGACAGGGGGACTGAAGCTTTCTTT
NA	once	TRBV10-3	TRBJ1-1	CAIKSTGGANTEAFF	TGTGCCATCAAGTCTACCGGGGGCGCGAACACTGAAGCTTTCTTT
TRBD1	NA	TRBV18	TRBJ2-4	CASSPLETGSTKNIQYF	TGTGCCAGCTCACCGCTCGAGACAGGGTCGACCAAAAACATTCAGTACTTC
NA	NA	TRBV5-1	TRBJ1-1	CASSRSVMVNTEAFF	TGCGCCAGCAGCCGATCGGTTATGGTGAACACTGAAGCTTTCTTT
NA	NA	TRBV30	TRBJ2-7	CAWSVLQGGEQYF	TGTGCCTGGAGTGTACTTCAGGGGGGAGAGCAGTACTTC
NA	once	TRBV2	TRBJ2-5	CASSRALLGETQYF	TGTGCCAGCAGCCGGGCCCTGTTGGGGGAGACCCAGTACTTC
NA	NA	TRBV20-1	TRBJ2-3	CSARERGTSRVTDTQYF	TGCAGTGCTAGAGAGAGGGGGACTTCGAGAGTCACAGATACGCAGTATTTT
NA	NA	TRBV27	TRBJ2-5	CASSFNEGGQETQYF	TGTGCCAGCAGTTTTAACGAGGGGGGCCAAGAGACCCAGTACTTC
TRBD1	NA	TRBV3-1	TRBJ1-3	CASSRTGASGNTIYF	TGTGCCAGCAGCCGGACAGGGGCGAGTGGAAACACCATATATTTT
NA	NA	TRBV7-9	TRBJ1-1	CASSFGGGNTEAFF	TGTGCCAGCAGCTTCGGGGGGGGGAACACTGAAGCTTTCTTT
NA	NA	TRBV12-3/TRBV12-4	TRBJ1-6	CASTLGAYNSPLHF	TGTGCCAGCACCTTGGGTGCCTATAATTCACCCCTCCACTTT
NA	NA	TRBV10-2	TRBJ1-2	CAVRSSGAEGYTF	TGCGCCGTACGGTCGTCCGGGGCCGAAGGCTACACCTTC
TRBD2	NA	TRBV4-1	TRBJ2-2	CASSRLAGQARGELFF	TGCGCCAGCAGCCGCTTAGCGGGGCAAGCACGCGGGGAGCTGTTTTTT
TRBD2	once	TRBV7-2	TRBJ2-5	CASSLSSQRGGIKTQYF	TGTGCCAGCAGCTTATCATCCCAGCGGGGGGGCATTAAGACCCAGTACTTC
NA	NA	TRBV20-1	TRBJ2-7	CSAGDLRGEQYF	TGCAGTGCTGGGGACCTAAGGGGCGAGCAGTACTTC
TRBD2	NA	TRBV20-1	TRBJ2-1	CSARDPWAGGGNEQFF	TGCAGTGCTAGAGATCCATGGGCGGGGGGGGGAAATGAGCAGTTCTTC
NA	NA	TRBV29-1	TRBJ1-1	CSVGWGRNTEAFF	TGCAGCGTTGGGTGGGGGAGGAACACTGAAGCTTTCTTT
TRBD2	NA	TRBV18	TRBJ2-1	CASSPGLAAYNEQFF	TGTGCCAGCTCACCCGGACTAGCGGCCTACAATGAGCAGTTCTTC
NA	NA	TRBV10-3	TRBJ2-3	CAIRLSLPTDTQYF	TGTGCCATCAGACTATCACTGCCCACAGATACGCAGTATTTT
NA	NA	TRBV6-2/TRBV6-3	TRBJ1-1	CAITGSLNTEAFF	TGTGCCATCACAGGGTCGCTGAACACTGAAGCTTTCTTT
TRBD1	NA	TRBV20-1	TRBJ2-2	CSARPSGQGVNGELFF	TGCAGTGCCAGACCCTCCGGACAGGGGGTTAACGGGGAGCTGTTTTTT
TRBD1	NA	TRBV30	TRBJ2-1	CAWGQGLSYNEQFF	TGTGCCTGGGGACAGGGGCTGTCCTACAATGAGCAGTTCTTC
NA	NA	TRBV30	TRBJ2-7	CAWRGPWGSYEQYF	TGTGCCTGGAGGGGACCCTGGGGCTCCTACGAGCAGTACTTC
TRBD1	NA	TRBV12-3/TRBV12-4	TRBJ2-2	CASIGPGQGSTGELFF	TGTGCCAGCATTGGACCGGGACAGGGGTCCACCGGGGAGCTGTTTTTT
NA	NA	TRBV28	TRBJ1-6	CASSESRGPLHF	TGTGCCAGCAGTGAATCCCGGGGACCCCTCCACTTT
NA	NA	TRBV9	TRBJ2-5	CASSPRPTLGETQYF	TGTGCCAGCAGCCCAAGACCGACCTTAGGGGAGACCCAGTACTTC
TRBD1	NA	TRBV9	TRBJ2-2	CASSVDRVNTGELFF	TGTGCCAGCAGCGTGGACAGGGTGAACACCGGGGAGCTGTTTTTT
TRBD1	NA	TRBV5-1	TRBJ1-2	CASSLGQGADGYTF	TGCGCCAGCAGCTTGGGACAGGGGGCAGATGGCTACACCTTC
NA	NA	TRBV29-1	TRBJ2-2	CSVAGGGNTGELFF	TGCAGCGTTGCGGGTGGCGGTAACACCGGGGAGCTGTTTTTT